Shown below are 26 T cell receptor beta chains from a single sample sequenced in a study of T cell clusters in autoimmune cytopenias (dated by TCRdb to between 2018 and 2021). TCRdb lists the instrument as Illumina MiSeq. To amplify TRB rearrangements, a touch-down multiplex PCR protocol was run with the TRB-A and TRB-B primer pools combined in a single tube. The reads were reprocessed in TCRdb, with one entry per CDR3 protein sequence and no accompanying DNA. The table for this sample records around 2,500 distinct CDR3 sequences. The top ten clones comprise 35% to 55% of the sample. TRB amplification used 250 ng of peripheral blood genomic DNA, 30,000 to 40,000 genome equivalents, per sample. The source material was peripheral blood. The source of these receptors is a human donor with an autoimmune cytopenia or autoimmune hepatitis (not recorded which).

The chain employs TRBV12-3 or TRBV12-4 and TRBJ2-7; TCRdb designates TRBD2, a call that cannot be tested without DNA. CDR3 length: 14 amino acids. CDR3 protein: CASSLGGGTYEQYF.

V is TRBV5-4 and J is TRBJ2-3; TCRdb picks TRBD1, but there is no DNA to check that call. Germline values: CDR1 SGHNT, CDR2 YYREEE (reference sequence). The CDR3 totals 15 residues. CDR3 protein: CASSLLGQSTDTQYF.

This rearrangement joins TRBV12-3 or TRBV12-4 to TRBJ2-3. There are 12 residues in the CDR3. This chain's CDR3 is CASSYPQNTQYF.

V is TRBV14 and J is TRBJ2-1. The germline CDR1 and CDR2 sequences are SGHDN and FVKESK. The CDR3 extends over 13 amino acids. This chain's CDR3 is CASSQAQNNEQFF.

By frequency, this clonotype registers medium-sized (0.01 to 0.1%). The V gene is TRBV5-6, the J gene TRBJ2-5. Germline V lookup: CDR1 SGHDT, CDR2 YYEEEE. This CDR3 has 14 residues. CDR3 sequence: CASSLASPIVTQYF.

The chain recombines TRBV18 with TRBJ2-5. The CDR3 runs to 14 residues. The germline gives CDR1 KGHSH, CDR2 LQKENI. CDR3 loop: CASSRVSGKETQYF. Supplemented by reference TRBV18 and TRBJ2-5, the full variable domain reads NAGVMQNPRHLVRRRGQEARLRCSPMKGHSHVYWYRQLPEEGLKFMVYLQKENIIDESGMPKERFSAEFPKEGPSILRIQQVVRGDSAAYFCASSRVSGKETQYFGPGTRLLVL.

The chain combines TRBV27 with TRBJ2-4; checking the TCRdb D call of TRBD1 is not possible without DNA. Germline V gene sequence: CDR1 MNHEY, CDR2 SMNVEV (reference sequence). The CDR3 loop spans 15 amino acids. Here the CDR3 reads CASSLSGQGRNIQYF.

Judged by frequency, this clonotype is medium-sized. V is TRBV15 and J is TRBJ2-1; the TCRdb call, TRBD2, lacks DNA for checking. Germline lookup yields CDR1 LNHNV and CDR2 YYDKDF (reference sequence). This CDR3 contains 15 residues. This chain's CDR3 is CATSRGLAGPNEQFF.

This clonotype is deemed medium-sized (0.01 to 0.1%) by its frequency. The chain is built from TRBV19 and TRBJ2-6; TCRdb picks TRBD1, but there is no DNA to check that call. CDR3 length: 16 amino acids. Germline CDR1 and CDR2: LNHDA and SQIVND (reference sequence). This CDR3 is CATTPGKNSGANVLTF.

The chain carries TRBV4-2 and TRBJ2-2; the TCRdb call, TRBD1, lacks DNA for checking. The CDR3 has 17 residues. Germline-derived CDR1 and CDR2 are LGHNA and YNFKEQ. The CDR3 sequence: CASSHALTGSWTGELFF.

The rearrangement links TRBV28 to TRBJ1-6; no DNA is available, so the TRBD1 call from TCRdb remains unchecked. CDR1 is MDHEN and CDR2 is SYDVKM in the germline V gene. The CDR3 is made up of 15 amino acids. The CDR3: CASTPQRPDNSPLHF. The full variable domain, its missing parts supplied by reference TRBV28 and TRBJ1-6, is DVKVTQSSRYLVKRTGEKVFLECVQDMDHENMFWYRQDPGLGLRLIYFSYDVKMKEKGDIPEGYSVSREKKERFSLILESASTNQTSMYLCASTPQRPDNSPLHFGNGTRLTVT.

Considering frequency, this clonotype is medium-sized. The V and J genes are TRBV5-4 and TRBJ2-6; with no DNA, the TCRdb D assignment of TRBD1 cannot be verified. Germline CDR1 reads SGHNT; CDR2 reads YYREEE (reference sequence). CDR3 length: 15 amino acids. CDR3 sequence: CASSGQGAGANVLTF.

This clonotype ranks as medium-sized in terms of frequency. V is TRBV6-5 and J is TRBJ2-3; there is no DNA to check the TCRdb D call of TRBD1. Germline loops: CDR1 MNHEY, CDR2 SVGAGI. This CDR3 region has 15 residues. The CDR3 region is CASSRNLGRTDTQYF.

This CDR3 reads CASSLAGGSSYEQYF. V usage is TRBV5-1 and J usage is TRBJ2-7. Germline lookup yields CDR1 SGHRS and CDR2 YFSETQ. The length of the CDR3 is 15 residues. The complete variable domain, with remaining parts taken from reference TRBV5-1 and TRBJ2-7, reads KAGVTQTPRYLIKTRGQQVTLSCSPISGHRSVSWYQQTPGQGLQFLFEYFSETQRNKGNFPGRFSGRQFSNSRSEMNVSTLELGDSALYLCASSLAGGSSYEQYFGPGTRLTVT.

Measured by frequency, this clonotype is medium-sized. The chain couples TRBV29-1 to TRBJ1-1. CDR3 length: 13 amino acids. CDR1 is SQVTM and CDR2 is ANQGSEA in the germline V gene. This CDR3 is CSVELQQNTEAFF. Full variable domain (remainder filled in from reference TRBV29-1 and TRBJ1-1): SAVISQKPSRDICQRGTSLTIQCQVDSQVTMMFWYRQQPGQSLTLIATANQGSEATYESGFVIDKFPISRPNLTFSTLTVSNMSPEDSSIYLCSVELQQNTEAFFGQGTRLTVV.

The rearrangement uses TRBV19 and TRBJ1-1; TCRdb picks TRBD1, but there is no DNA to check that call. The CDR3 has 14 amino acids. Per the germline V gene, CDR1 is LNHDA and CDR2 is SQIVND (reference sequence). The CDR3 loop is CASSSDRTYTEAFF.

This clonotype shows up as medium-sized by frequency. V gene TRBV12-3 or TRBV12-4 combines with J gene TRBJ2-7; TCRdb's D call of TRBD2 is untestable without DNA. The CDR3 covers 15 residues. The chain's CDR3 is CASSLAGLKFHEQYF.

Its frequency marks this clonotype as medium-sized (0.01 to 0.1%). The chain combines TRBV19 with TRBJ1-4; TCRdb's D call of TRBD1 is untestable without DNA. CDR3 length equals 16 residues. CDR1 is LNHDA and CDR2 is SQIVND in the germline V gene (reference sequence). The CDR3 here is CASTLTGRARSEKLFF.

This clonotype is called medium-sized based on its frequency. The rearrangement links TRBV19 to TRBJ2-7; TCRdb reports TRBD1, a call that lacks DNA to check it against. CDR1 and CDR2 from the germline V gene are LNHDA and SQIVND (reference sequence). The CDR3 totals 14 residues. The CDR3: CASSIRAGDYEQYF.

This clonotype is called medium-sized based on its frequency. The chain couples TRBV6-1 to TRBJ2-3; TCRdb picks TRBD2, but there is no DNA to check that call. Germline values: CDR1 MNHNS, CDR2 SASEGT. This CDR3 has 13 amino acids. CDR3 sequence reads: CASGTSETDTQYF.

V usage is TRBV18 and J usage is TRBJ2-4; as DNA is missing, the TRBD1 call by TCRdb cannot be tested. The germline gives CDR1 KGHSH, CDR2 LQKENI. The CDR3 is 15 residues long. CDR3 protein: CASSPDVSGKNIQYF.

This clonotype is large by frequency. The rearrangement joins TRBV29-1 to TRBJ2-5; TCRdb gives TRBD1 as the D gene, but with no DNA this cannot be confirmed. The CDR3 covers 14 residues. Germline assignment: CDR1 SQVTM and CDR2 ANQGSEA. The CDR3 spells CSVRTGGDVETQYF.

Measured by frequency, this clonotype is medium-sized (0.01 to 0.1%). CDR3 loop: CASSYSGVDEKLFF. The rearrangement links TRBV6-5 to TRBJ1-4; the D gene TCRdb calls, TRBD1, cannot be checked with no DNA. The CDR3 sequence is 14 residues long. The germline V gene has CDR1 MNHEY and CDR2 SVGAGI.

This chain links TRBV6-5 with TRBJ2-7; TCRdb selects TRBD1, and the lack of DNA leaves this call unchecked. The germline V gene encodes CDR1 MNHEY and CDR2 SVGAGI. The CDR3 has 12 amino acids. The CDR3 region is CASSDQGKTSYF.

This chain links TRBV6-5 with TRBJ1-5. CDR3 length: 16 amino acids. CDR1 is MNHEY and CDR2 is SVGAGI in the germline V gene. CDR3 amino acids: CASSYHGLQLNQPQHF.

The chain combines TRBV10-3 with TRBJ1-5. CDR1 ENHRY and CDR2 SYGVKD come from the germline V gene. The CDR3 is 12 residues long. The CDR3 spells CAITGGDQPQHF.